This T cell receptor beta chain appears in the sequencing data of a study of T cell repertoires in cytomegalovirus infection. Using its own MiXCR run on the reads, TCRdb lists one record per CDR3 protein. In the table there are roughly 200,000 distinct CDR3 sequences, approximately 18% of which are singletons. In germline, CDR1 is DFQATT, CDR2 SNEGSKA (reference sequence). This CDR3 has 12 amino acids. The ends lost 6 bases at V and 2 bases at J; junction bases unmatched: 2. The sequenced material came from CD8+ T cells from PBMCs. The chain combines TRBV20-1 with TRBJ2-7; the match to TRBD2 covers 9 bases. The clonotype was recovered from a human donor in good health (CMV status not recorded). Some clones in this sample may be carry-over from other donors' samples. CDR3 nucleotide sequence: TGCAGTGCCGGACTAGCGCCCTACGAGCAGTACTTC. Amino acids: CSAGLAPYEQYF.